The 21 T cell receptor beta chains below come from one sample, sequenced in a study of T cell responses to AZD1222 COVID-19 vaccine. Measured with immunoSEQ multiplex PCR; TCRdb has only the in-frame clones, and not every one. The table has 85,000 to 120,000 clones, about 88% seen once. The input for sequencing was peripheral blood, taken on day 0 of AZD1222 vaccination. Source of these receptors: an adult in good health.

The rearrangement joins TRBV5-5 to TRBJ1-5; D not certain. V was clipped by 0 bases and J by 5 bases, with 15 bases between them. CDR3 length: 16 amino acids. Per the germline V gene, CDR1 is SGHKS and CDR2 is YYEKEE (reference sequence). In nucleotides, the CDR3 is TGTGCCAGCAGCTTGGGCCGACACTACGGAGATCAGCCCCAGCATTTT. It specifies CASSLGRHYGDQPQHF.

CDR3 in DNA: TGTGCCACCAGTGGCCCGGGTAGCTATGGCTACACCTTC. This encodes CATSGPGSYGYTF. The V call is TRBV24-1, the J call TRBJ1-2; unclear D gene. V lost 5 bases to trimming and J lost 4 bases, with 10 bases between them. This CDR3 region has 13 residues. Germline loops: CDR1 KGHDR, CDR2 SFDVKD.

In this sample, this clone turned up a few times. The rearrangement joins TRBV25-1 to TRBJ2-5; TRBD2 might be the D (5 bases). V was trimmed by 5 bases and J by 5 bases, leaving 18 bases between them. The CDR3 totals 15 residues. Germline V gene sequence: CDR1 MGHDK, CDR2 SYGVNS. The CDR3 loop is CASSPTTRAVETQYF. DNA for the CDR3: TGTGCCAGCAGTCCTACTACTAGGGCAGTCGAGACCCAGTACTTC.

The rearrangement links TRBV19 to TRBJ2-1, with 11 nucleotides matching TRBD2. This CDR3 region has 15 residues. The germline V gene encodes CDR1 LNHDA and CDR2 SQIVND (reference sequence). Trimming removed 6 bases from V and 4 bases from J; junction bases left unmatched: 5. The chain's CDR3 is CASSPLAGVYNEQFF. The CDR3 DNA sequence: TGTGCCAGTAGCCCACTAGCGGGAGTTTACAATGAGCAGTTCTTC.

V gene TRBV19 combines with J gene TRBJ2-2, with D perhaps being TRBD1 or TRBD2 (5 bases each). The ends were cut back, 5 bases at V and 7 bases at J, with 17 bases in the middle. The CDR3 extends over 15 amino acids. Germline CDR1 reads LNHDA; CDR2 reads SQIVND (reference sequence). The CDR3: CASSPRWGISGELFF. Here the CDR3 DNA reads TGTGCCAGTAGTCCCAGGTGGGGGATCAGCGGGGAGCTGTTTTTT.

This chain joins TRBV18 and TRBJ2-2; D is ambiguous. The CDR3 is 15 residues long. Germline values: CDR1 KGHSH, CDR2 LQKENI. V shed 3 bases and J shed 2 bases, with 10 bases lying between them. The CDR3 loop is CASSPPRLNTGELFF. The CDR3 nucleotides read TGTGCCAGCTCACCGCCGCGTTTAAACACCGGGGAGCTGTTTTTT. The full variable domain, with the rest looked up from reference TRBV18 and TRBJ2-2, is NAGVMQNPRHLVRRRGQEARLRCSPMKGHSHVYWYRQLPEEGLKFMVYLQKENIIDESGMPKERFSAEFPKEGPSILRIQQVVRGDSAAYFCASSPPRLNTGELFFGEGSRLTVL.

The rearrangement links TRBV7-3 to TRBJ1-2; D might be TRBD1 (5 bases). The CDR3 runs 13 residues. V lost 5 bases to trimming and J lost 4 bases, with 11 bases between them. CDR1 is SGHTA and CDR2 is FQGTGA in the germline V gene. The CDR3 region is CASSPDSSYGYTF. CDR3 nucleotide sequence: TGTGCCAGCAGCCCTGACAGTTCCTATGGCTACACCTTC.

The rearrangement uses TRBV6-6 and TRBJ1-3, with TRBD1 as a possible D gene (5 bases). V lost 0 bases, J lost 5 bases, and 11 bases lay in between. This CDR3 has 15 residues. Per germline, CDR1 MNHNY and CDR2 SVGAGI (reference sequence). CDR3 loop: CASSYSGTNRNTIYF. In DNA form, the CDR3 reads TGTGCCAGCAGTTACTCGGGGACGAACCGAAACACCATATATTTT.

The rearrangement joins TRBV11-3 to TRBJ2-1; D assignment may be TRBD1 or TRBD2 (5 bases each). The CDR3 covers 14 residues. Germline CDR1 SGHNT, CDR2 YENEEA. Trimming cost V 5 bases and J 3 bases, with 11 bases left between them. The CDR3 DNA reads TGTGCCAGCAGCGCTGGGGGTAACTACAATGAGCAGTTCTTC. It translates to CASSAGGNYNEQFF.

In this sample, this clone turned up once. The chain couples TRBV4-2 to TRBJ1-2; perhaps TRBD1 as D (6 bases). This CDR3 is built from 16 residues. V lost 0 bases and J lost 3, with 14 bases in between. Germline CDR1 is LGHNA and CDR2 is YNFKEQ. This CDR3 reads CASSQEFTKGDYGYTF. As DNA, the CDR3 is TGTGCCAGCAGCCAAGAGTTCACCAAGGGGGACTATGGCTACACCTTC.

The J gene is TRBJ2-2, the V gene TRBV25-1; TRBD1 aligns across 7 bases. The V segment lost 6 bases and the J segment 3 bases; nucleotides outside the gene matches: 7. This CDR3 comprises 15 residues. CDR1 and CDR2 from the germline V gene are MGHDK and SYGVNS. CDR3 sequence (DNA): TGTGCCAGCAGCCAAACTACAGGGGACACCGGGGAGCTGTTTTTT. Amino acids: CASSQTTGDTGELFF.

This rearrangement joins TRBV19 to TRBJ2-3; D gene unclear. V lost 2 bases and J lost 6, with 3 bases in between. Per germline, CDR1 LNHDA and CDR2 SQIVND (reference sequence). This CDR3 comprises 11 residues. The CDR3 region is CASSIRDTQYF. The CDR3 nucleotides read TGTGCCAGTAGTATACGCGATACGCAGTATTTT.

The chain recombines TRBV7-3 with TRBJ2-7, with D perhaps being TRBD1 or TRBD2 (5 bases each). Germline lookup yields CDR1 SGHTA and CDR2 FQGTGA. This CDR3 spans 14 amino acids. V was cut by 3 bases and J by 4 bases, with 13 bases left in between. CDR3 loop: CASSFRGGGYEQYF. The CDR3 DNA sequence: TGTGCCAGCAGCTTTAGGGGTGGCGGGTACGAGCAGTACTTC.

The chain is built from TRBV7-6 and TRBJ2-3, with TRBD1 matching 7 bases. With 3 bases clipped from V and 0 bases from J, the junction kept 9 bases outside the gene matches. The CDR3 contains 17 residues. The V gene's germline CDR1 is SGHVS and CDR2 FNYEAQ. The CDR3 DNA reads TGTGCCAGCAGCTTCAAAGCCAGGACAGGAAGCACAGATACGCAGTATTTT. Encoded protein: CASSFKARTGSTDTQYF.

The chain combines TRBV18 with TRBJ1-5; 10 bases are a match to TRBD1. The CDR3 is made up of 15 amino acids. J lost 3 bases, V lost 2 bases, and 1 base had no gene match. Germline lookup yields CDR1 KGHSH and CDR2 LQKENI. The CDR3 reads CASSPDRGLNQPQHF. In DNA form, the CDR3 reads TGTGCCAGCTCACCAGACAGGGGGCTCAATCAGCCCCAGCATTTT.

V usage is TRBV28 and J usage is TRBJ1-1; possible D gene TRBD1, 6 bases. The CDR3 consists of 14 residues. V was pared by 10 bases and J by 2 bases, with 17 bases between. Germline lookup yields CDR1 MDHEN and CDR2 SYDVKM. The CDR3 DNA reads TGTGCCATACTGTCGGGGGCTTCAAACACTGAAGCTTTCTTT. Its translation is CAILSGASNTEAFF.

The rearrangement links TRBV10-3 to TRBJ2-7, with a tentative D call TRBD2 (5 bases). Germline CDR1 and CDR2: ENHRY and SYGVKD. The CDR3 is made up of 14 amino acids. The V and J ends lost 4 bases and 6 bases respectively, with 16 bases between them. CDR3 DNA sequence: TGTGCCATCAGTGGAGGGAAGGGATCGGGCGAGCAGTACTTC. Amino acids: CAISGGKGSGEQYF.

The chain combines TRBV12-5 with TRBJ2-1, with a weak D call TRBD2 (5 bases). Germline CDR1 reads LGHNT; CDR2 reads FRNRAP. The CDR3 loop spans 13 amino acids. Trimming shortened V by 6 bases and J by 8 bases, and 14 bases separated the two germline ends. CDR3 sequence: CASGLSRRDEQFF. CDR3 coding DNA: TGTGCTAGTGGACTAAGTCGGCGGGATGAGCAGTTCTTC. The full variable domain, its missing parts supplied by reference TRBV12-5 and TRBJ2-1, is DARVTQTPRHKVTEMGQEVTMRCQPILGHNTVFWYRQTMMQGLELLAYFRNRAPLDDSGMPKDRFSAEMPDATLATLKIQPSEPRDSAVYFCASGLSRRDEQFFGPGTRLTVL.

This CDR3 reads CASSGGPDTGELFF. CDR3 coding DNA: TGTGCCAGTAGTGGAGGGCCAGACACCGGGGAGCTGTTTTTT. V gene TRBV19 combines with J gene TRBJ2-2, with D possibly being TRBD2 (6 bases). The CDR3 length is 14 residues. V shed 5 bases and J shed 3 bases, with 10 bases lying between them. Per the germline V gene, CDR1 is LNHDA and CDR2 is SQIVND (reference sequence). Based on the CDR3 plus reference TRBV19 and TRBJ2-2, the full variable domain is DGGITQSPKYLFRKEGQNVTLSCEQNLNHDAMYWYRQDPGQGLRLIYYSQIVNDFQKGDIAEGYSVSREKKESFPLTVTSAQKNPTAFYLCASSGGPDTGELFFGEGSRLTVL.

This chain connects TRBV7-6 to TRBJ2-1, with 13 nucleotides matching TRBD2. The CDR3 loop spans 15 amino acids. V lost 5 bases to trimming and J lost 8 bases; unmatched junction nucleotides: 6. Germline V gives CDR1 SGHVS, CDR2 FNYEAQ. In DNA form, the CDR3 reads TGTGCCAGCAGCCAGCGGACTAGCGGGGGTGATGAGCAGTTCTTC. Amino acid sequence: CASSQRTSGGDEQFF.

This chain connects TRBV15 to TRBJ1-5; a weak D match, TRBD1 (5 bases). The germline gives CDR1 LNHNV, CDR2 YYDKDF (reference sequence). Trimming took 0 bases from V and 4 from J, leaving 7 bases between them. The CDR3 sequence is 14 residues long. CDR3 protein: CATSRDGGNQPQHF. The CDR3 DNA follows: TGTGCCACCAGCAGAGATGGGGGAAATCAGCCCCAGCATTTT.